This is a list of T cell receptor beta chains from one sample in a study of cytomegalovirus exposure and HLA in healthy donors. Sequencing used immunoSEQ multiplex PCR; TCRdb keeps in-frame clones, though not all of them. Counted here are 150,000 to 200,000 clones, roughly 70% occurring once; the ten biggest clones make up about 2.7%. Sequenced material: PBMCs. These receptors were collected from a woman aged 50 to 60 in good health and CMV-seropositive. Each CDR3 is given with its conserved first and last residue. D genes are given only for firm matches. Size tells how often a clone was seen (once, few, many) or the class of an expanded clone, and some rows leave it out.

size	V	J	D	length	CDR3	DNA
-	TRBV5-1	TRBJ1-6	-	15	CASSLRRTENSPLHF	TGCGCCAGCAGCTTGCGAAGGACAGAGAATTCACCCCTCCACTTT
-	TRBV7-2	TRBJ1-5	-	15	CASSLEGVGNQPQHF	TGTGCCAGCAGCTTAGAAGGGGTTGGCAATCAGCCCCAGCATTTT
-	TRBV4-1	TRBJ2-7	TRBD1	16	CASSQALSGTGNEQYF	TGCGCCAGCAGCCAAGCTCTCTCCGGGACAGGGAACGAGCAGTACTTC
-	TRBV5-6	TRBJ2-7	-	13	CASSLGQFYEQYF	TGTGCCAGCAGCCTCGGACAGTTCTACGAGCAGTACTTC
-	TRBV6-5	TRBJ1-1	-	14	CASSRLGANTEAFF	TGTGCCAGCAGCCGCCTAGGGGCGAACACTGAAGCTTTCTTT
-	TRBV14	TRBJ1-4	-	16	CASILTRTERNEKLFF	TGTGCCAGCATCCTAACCCGGACAGAGCGGAATGAAAAACTGTTTTTT
-	TRBV5-1	TRBJ2-5	-	13	CASSRTAQETQYF	TGCGCCAGCAGCAGGACAGCACAAGAGACCCAGTACTTC
-	TRBV7-9	TRBJ1-1	-	14	CASSIWTVNTEAFF	TGTGCCAGCAGCATCTGGACAGTGAACACTGAAGCTTTCTTT
-	TRBV5-1	TRBJ1-1	TRBD1	13	CASSIRDSLEAFF	TGCGCCAGCAGCATCCGGGACAGCCTTGAAGCTTTCTTT
-	TRBV28	TRBJ1-5	-	12	CATRTRGQPQHF	TGTGCCACACGTACCCGCGGTCAGCCCCAGCATTTT
-	TRBV5-1	TRBJ2-1	TRBD2	16	CASSLTSGGDLHEQFF	TGCGCCAGCAGCCTGACTAGCGGGGGGGATTTACATGAGCAGTTCTTC
-	TRBV6-5	TRBJ1-1	-	13	CASSYQAEGEAFF	TGTGCCAGCAGTTATCAGGCTGAGGGTGAAGCTTTCTTT
few	TRBV19	TRBJ1-2	-	14	CASRTTAGNYGYTF	TGTGCCAGTAGGACAACCGCGGGGAACTATGGCTACACCTTC
-	TRBV28	TRBJ2-5	TRBD2	16	CASSLSSGLAQETQYF	TGTGCCAGCAGTTTATCCTCGGGACTAGCACAAGAGACCCAGTACTTC
few	TRBV7-7	TRBJ2-3	TRBD2	13	CASSRDYTDTQYF	TGTGCCAGCAGTCGGGACTACACAGATACGCAGTATTTT
-	TRBV6-6	TRBJ1-1	TRBD1	15	CASSFTGTENTEAFF	TGTGCCAGCAGTTTCACCGGGACAGAGAACACTGAAGCTTTCTTT
-	TRBV7-9	TRBJ2-5	TRBD2	18	CASSQTGLAGGMGETQYF	TGTGCCAGCAGCCAGACGGGACTAGCGGGGGGTATGGGAGAGACCCAGTACTTC
-	TRBV9	TRBJ1-3	-	14	CASSAGSSGNTIYF	TGTGCCAGCAGCGCCGGGAGCTCTGGAAACACCATATATTTT
-	TRBV18	TRBJ1-1	TRBD1	13	CASSRQGNTEAFF	TGTGCCAGCTCCCGACAGGGGAACACTGAGGCTTTCTTT
once	TRBV4-2	TRBJ2-1	-	15	CASSQGRGSYNEQFF	TGTGCCAGCAGCCAAGGGCGGGGATCCTACAATGAGCAGTTCTTC
once	TRBV23-1	TRBJ1-5	-	15	CASRRRRQPPQPQHF	TGCGCCAGCAGACGACGACGACAGCCCCCCCAGCCCCAGCATTTT
-	TRBV18	TRBJ1-1	-	14	CASSPSSGTAEAFF	TGTGCCAGCTCACCGTCGAGCGGGACCGCTGAAGCTTTCTTT
-	TRBV27	TRBJ1-6	TRBD1	14	CASSADRGSSPLHF	TGTGCCAGCAGTGCAGACAGGGGTAGCTCACCCCTCCACTTT
-	TRBV2	TRBJ1-3	-	15	CASSLRSSSGNTIYF	TGTGCCAGCAGTCTTCGATCGAGCTCTGGAAACACCATATATTTT
-	TRBV5-8	TRBJ2-7	TRBD1	14	CASSLKGTAYEQYF	TGTGCCAGCAGCTTGAAGGGGACAGCCTACGAGCAGTACTTC
-	TRBV4-2	TRBJ1-3	-	16	CASSQGHTGSGNTIYF	TGTGCCAGCAGCCAAGGCCACACAGGGAGCGGCAACACCATATATTTT
-	TRBV27	TRBJ2-1	-	18	CASRSPGRGGSTYNEQFF	TGTGCCAGCAGATCTCCCGGTCGAGGTGGTTCTACCTACAATGAGCAGTTCTTC
-	TRBV6-1	TRBJ1-1	-	14	CASRAGLQNTEAFF	TGTGCCAGCAGGGCGGGACTGCAGAACACTGAAGCTTTCTTT
-	TRBV5-1	TRBJ2-3	TRBD2	17	CASSWGPTSRETDTQYF	TGCGCCAGCAGCTGGGGACCGACTAGCCGGGAAACAGATACGCAGTATTTT
-	TRBV7-9	TRBJ1-5	-	14	CASSLGGVNQPQHF	TGTGCCAGCAGCTTAGGGGGGGTCAATCAGCCCCAGCATTTT
-	TRBV7-2	TRBJ2-1	TRBD2	15	CASTPVISGAGEQFF	TGTGCCAGCACCCCTGTAATTAGCGGGGCGGGTGAGCAGTTCTTC
-	TRBV29-1	TRBJ2-3	-	14	CSVVGVFAADTQYF	TGCAGCGTAGTAGGGGTTTTCGCAGCAGATACGCAGTATTTT
few	TRBV19	TRBJ2-7	-	13	CASSMSHGYEQYF	TGTGCCAGTAGTATGTCGCACGGCTACGAGCAGTACTTC
-	TRBV5-6	TRBJ2-7	TRBD1	14	CASSRDRAFYEQYF	TGTGCCAGCAGCAGGGACAGGGCATTCTACGAGCAGTACTTC
-	TRBV20-1	TRBJ1-2	-	11	CSAIAAYGYTF	TGCAGTGCTATAGCTGCCTATGGCTACACCTTC
-	TRBV5-4	TRBJ1-1	-	17	CASSLRPRKEVNTEAFF	TGTGCCAGCAGCCTCCGACCCCGTAAGGAGGTGAACACTGAAGCTTTCTTT
-	TRBV10-3	TRBJ1-1	-	15	CAISEPLGGITEAFF	TGTGCCATCAGTGAGCCCCTGGGAGGGATCACTGAAGCTTTCTTT
-	TRBV5-6	TRBJ1-6	-	16	CASSFAQGNYNSPLHF	TGTGCCAGCAGCTTCGCACAGGGAAATTATAATTCACCCCTCCACTTT